This entry lists 15 T cell receptor beta chains sequenced from one sample in a study of blood T cells in healthy people across ages. Through a sample-barcoded 5' primer and a J-beta primer mix, a second PCR was run for roughly 6 to 11 cycles. Using its own MiXCR run on the 5' RACE reads, TCRdb lists one record per CDR3 protein. The table lists 850,000 or so distinct CDR3 sequences, around 30% of them singletons. The sample taken for sequencing was blood. Every receptor here comes from a woman older than 75 in good health.

The gene calls are TRBV20-1 and TRBJ2-5; D possibly corresponds to TRBD1 (5 bases). V gave up 3 bases and J gave up 5 bases, with 16 bases separating them. The CDR3 extends over 14 amino acids. Germline loops: CDR1 DFQATT, CDR2 SNEGSKA (reference sequence). CDR3 nucleotides: TGCAGTGCTAGCTGGCAGGGTCTCGCGGAGACCCAGTACTTC. It codes for CSASWQGLAETQYF.

The table lists this clonotype with a few counts. This sequence joins TRBV12-3 or TRBV12-4 and TRBJ1-1; 8 nucleotides agree with TRBD1. The CDR3 is 15 residues long. With V trimmed by 4 bases and J by 3 bases, 7 bases remained unmatched. The CDR3 loop is CASSSGGWVDTEAFF. CDR3 DNA: TGTGCCAGCAGTTCAGGGGGCTGGGTGGACACTGAAGCTTTCTTT.

A word on this clonotype: A much larger clone differs by one base, so this may be a read error. The chain recombines TRBV29-1 with TRBJ1-4; maybe TRBD1 (6 bases). The CDR3 is 12 amino acids. Germline V gene sequence: CDR1 SQVTM, CDR2 ANQGSEA. Trimming cost V 5 bases and J 8 bases, with 12 bases left between them. This CDR3 is CSVRAQGEKLFF. The CDR3 DNA reads TGCAGCGTTCGGGCACAGGGAGAAAAACTGTTTTTT.

The CDR3 DNA is TGTGCCAGCAGTTACTCCTCTAGAGGGGTAACGGAGACCCAGTACTTC. Its protein product is CASSYSSRGVTETQYF. J is TRBJ2-4 and V is TRBV6-5; D possibly matches TRBD1 or TRBD2 (5 bases each). The end of the DNA is better explained by TRBJ2-5, so the J call may be wrong. CDR3 length: 16 amino acids. Germline V gene data show CDR1 as MNHEY and CDR2 as SVGAGI.

The V gene is TRBV18, the J gene TRBJ1-5, with 7 positions matching TRBD1. This CDR3 has 14 residues. The V segment lost 5 bases and the J segment 4 bases; nucleotides outside the gene matches: 5. Germline loops: CDR1 KGHSH, CDR2 LQKENI. Written as DNA, the CDR3 is TGTGCCAGCTCATTCGGGACAGATAATCAGCCCCAGCATTTT. Translation: CASSFGTDNQPQHF. Drawing the rest from reference TRBV18 and TRBJ1-5, the complete variable domain is NAGVMQNPRHLVRRRGQEARLRCSPMKGHSHVYWYRQLPEEGLKFMVYLQKENIIDESGMPKERFSAEFPKEGPSILRIQQVVRGDSAAYFCASSFGTDNQPQHFGDGTRLSIL.

This clonotype has at least ten counts. The gene calls are TRBV6-1 and TRBJ2-7, with 10 bases matching TRBD2. Germline lookup yields CDR1 MNHNS and CDR2 SASEGT. The junction had 6 bases not matched to a gene; V was cut back by 7 bases and J by 6 bases. The length of the CDR3 is 13 residues. The chain's CDR3 is CASKASGGREQYF. The CDR3 DNA is TGTGCCAGCAAGGCTAGCGGGGGTCGCGAGCAGTACTTC.

This clonotype was counted once. This may come from a read error, since a much larger clone is one base off. The genes are TRBV7-9 and TRBJ2-2, with D perhaps TRBD1 or TRBD2 (5 bases each). CDR1 and CDR2 (germline): SEHNR, FQNEAQ (reference sequence). The CDR3 loop spans 18 amino acids. CDR3 sequence: CASSLFYRWGLDTGERFF. The DNA of the CDR3 is TGTGCCAGCAGCTTATTCTACAGGTGGGGCCTGGACACCGGGGAGCGGTTTTTT.

Comment on this clonotype: Since a much larger clone is just one base distant, this may be a read error. The gene calls are TRBV20-1 and TRBJ2-7, with a weak D call TRBD2 (7 bases). Germline CDR1 and CDR2: DFQATT and SNEGSKA (reference sequence). The CDR3 extends over 13 amino acids. CDR3 in DNA: TGCAGTGCTCGGGGGGCAGGAGGCTACGAGCGGTACTTC. It translates to CSARGAGGYERYF.

The sample holds a few counts of this clonotype. A much larger clonotype is one base distant, so this may be a read error. The rearrangement uses TRBV10-3 and TRBJ1-2; tentatively, D is TRBD1 (6 bases). The CDR3 is 14 residues long. Germline values: CDR1 ENHRY, CDR2 SYGVKD. V shed 6 bases and J shed 6 bases, with 17 bases lying between them. The CDR3 spells CAIRGGQLLNGYTF. In DNA form, the CDR3 reads TGTGCCATCAGGGGAGGACAGCTACTCAATGGCTACACCTTC.

About this clonotype itself: At one end the junction does not follow the germline gene, possibly because of a read error. V is TRBV7-8 and J is TRBJ2-3, with TRBD1 matching over 8 bases. Germline V gene data show CDR1 as SGHVS and CDR2 as FQNEAQ. The CDR3 has 16 amino acids. The CDR3 nucleotides are TGTGCCAGCAGCTTAGCTGGCAGGGGGCGAACAGGTACGCAGTATTTT. The encoded protein is CASSLAGRGRTGTQYF. The full variable domain, rest sourced from reference TRBV7-8 and TRBJ2-3, is GAGVSQSPRYKVAKRGQDVALRCDPISGHVSLFWYQQALGQGPEFLTYFQNEAQLDKSGLPSDRFFAERPEGSVSTLKIQRTQQEDSAVYLCASSLAGRGRTGTQYFGPGTRLTVL.

The J gene is TRBJ1-1, the V gene TRBV5-6; TRBD1 might be the D (6 bases). Germline assignment: CDR1 SGHDT and CDR2 YYEEEE. CDR3 length equals 14 residues. V was pared by 2 bases and J by 5 bases, with 13 bases between. CDR3: CASSFQGGGTEAFF. CDR3 sequence (DNA): TGTGCCAGCAGCTTCCAAGGGGGAGGGACTGAAGCTTTCTTT.

This clonotype was detected ten times or more. V gene TRBV10-2 combines with J gene TRBJ2-5; D is uncertain. Per the germline V gene, CDR1 is WSHSY and CDR2 is SAAADI. CDR3 length: 14 amino acids. Trimming removed 1 base from V and 5 bases from J, with 11 bases in between. The CDR3 reads CASSELGRTETQYF. DNA of the CDR3: TGCGCCAGCAGTGAGTTAGGCAGAACCGAGACCCAGTACTTC.

This clonotype was counted ten times or more. This sequence joins TRBV9 and TRBJ2-1; D gene ambiguous. The V end was cut by 0 bases, the J end by 1 base, with 8 bases between. Germline assignment: CDR1 SGDLS and CDR2 YYNGEE. This CDR3 is built from 15 residues. The CDR3 nucleotides are TGTGCCAGCAGCGTAGGTTGGGGTTCCTACAATGAGCAGTTCTTC. It codes for CASSVGWGSYNEQFF.

A note on this clonotype: Since a much larger clone is just one base distant, this may be a read error. This chain uses TRBV5-1 with TRBJ2-1; D gene unclear. Matching the DNA end better, TRBJ2-7 makes the J call doubtful. CDR3 length: 14 residues. Germline CDR1 is SGHRS and CDR2 is YFSETQ. The CDR3 loop is CASSLVWKDCEQYF. The CDR3 bases are TGCGCCAGCAGCTTGGTTTGGAAAGACTGCGAGCAGTACTTC.

A few counts support this clonotype. The CDR3 region has the DNA TGTGCCAGCAGCCCGGACAGGGGGGACACCGGGGAGCTGTTTTTT. Translated, it gives CASSPDRGDTGELFF. This chain links TRBV27 with TRBJ2-2; 10 nucleotides agree with TRBD1. The V gene end was trimmed by 6 bases and the J gene end by 3 bases; junction bases not matched to a gene: 4. Looked up from germline, CDR1 is MNHEY and CDR2 is SMNVEV (reference sequence). The CDR3 consists of 15 residues.